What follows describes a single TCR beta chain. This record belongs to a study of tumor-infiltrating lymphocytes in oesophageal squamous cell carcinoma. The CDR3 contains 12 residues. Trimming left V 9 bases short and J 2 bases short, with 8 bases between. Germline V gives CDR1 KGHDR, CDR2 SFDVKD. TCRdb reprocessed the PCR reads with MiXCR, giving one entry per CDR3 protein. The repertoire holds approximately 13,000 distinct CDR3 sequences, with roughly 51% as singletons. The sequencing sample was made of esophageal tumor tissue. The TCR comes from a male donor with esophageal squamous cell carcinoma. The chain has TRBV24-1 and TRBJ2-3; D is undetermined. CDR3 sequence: CATAGDTDTQYF. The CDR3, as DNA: TGTGCCACCGCCGGAGACACAGATACGCAGTATTTT.